The clone carrying this T cell receptor beta chain was seen only a few times. No antigen is known for it. TCRdb called the reads again in MiXCR, with one record for every CDR3 protein. The data contain fewer than 1,000,000 distinct CDR3 sequences, approximately 32% of them singletons. The CDR3 is 14 amino acids. The germline gives CDR1 LNHDA, CDR2 SQIVND (reference sequence). Deletions cut 8 bases from V and 0 bases from J, with 14 bases between. The record originates from a study of T cell repertoires in cytomegalovirus infection. The study, taken as a whole, reports: The ex vivo response was dominated by HLA-C-restricted CMV-specific TCR beta clonotypes.

This receptor was obtained from a human donor in good health (CMV status not recorded). Some clones in this sample may be carry-over from other donors' samples. The chain employs TRBV19 and TRBJ2-7; maybe TRBD1 (6 bases). This specimen was cultured CD8+ T cells from PBMCs, taken from culture after CMV antigen stimulation. CDR3 amino acids: CASGDRTSSYEQYF. CDR3 nucleotides: TGTGCCAGTGGAGACAGGACAAGCTCCTACGAGCAGTACTTC.